This TCR beta chain was profiled in a study of blood T cell repertoires in COVID-19. Study in general: The United States, Italy and Spain were the sources of the acute and convalescent COVID-19 samples. T cells, B-cell-depleted T cells, or PBMCs supplied cDNA or gDNA.

In the study's own analysis: Nucleated cell counts were estimated from reference gene primer amplification. The protocol was immunoSEQ multiplex PCR, while the TCRdb copy is restricted to in-frame clones and leaves out a portion. That table supplies the V and J calls and clone size; D and trimming were determined from the DNA. There are around 180,000 clones in the sample; approximately 85% occur only once, and about 9.1% lies in the top ten. Germline V CDR1 and CDR2: LGHNA, YNFKEQ. The CDR3 spans 17 residues. V was clipped by 0 bases and J by 6 bases, with 20 bases between them. The sample holds a few counts of this clone.

This chain uses TRBV4-2 with TRBJ1-2; no firm D call. The origin of this receptor is a woman older than 75 with acute or convalescent COVID-19. The sample consisted of peripheral blood. CDR3 amino acids: CASSQDGQTGILNGYTF. In DNA form, the CDR3 reads TGTGCCAGCAGCCAAGACGGTCAGACCGGGATCTTAAATGGCTACACCTTC.